This T cell receptor delta chain was recovered during a study of gammadelta T cells in human blood (dated by TCRdb to about 2020). On the study overall, not on this receptor specifically: In the study, polyclonal expansion of innate gamma-delta T cells immediately after birth was reported to appear to be driven by microbial exposure.

There are 19 amino acids in the CDR3, from cysteine to phenylalanine inclusive. Just the 57-base CDR3 DNA is kept, in frame starting at base 1. CDR1 and CDR2, per the germline V gene, are NSMFDY and ISSIKDK. The V and J ends are trimmed by 0 bases and 0 bases, leaving 27 bases between them. The library relied on RT-PCR. TCRdb lists the instrument as Illumina MiSeq. After TCRdb called clones again from the public reads with CATT, rows with identical DNA were merged. The sample records 1,800 or so delta-chain clones, 7.5% to 10% of which are singletons. Roughly 4% of the sample goes to the ten largest clones. By share, this clone ranks as medium-sized (0.01 to 0.1%). Its antigen is not yet known. No clone much larger than this one lies a single base away; base qualities are absent.

This sequence uses TRAV29/DV5 and TRDJ4; the D gene cannot be named for sure. The receptor was derived from a human donor. The sample comprised non-Vgamma9Vdelta2 gamma-delta T cells from infant blood. The CDR3 region has the sequence CAASAPLRWMENRARPLIF. The sequenced DNA: TGTGCAGCAAGCGCACCCCTGAGGTGGATGGAAAACAGGGCCAGACCCCTGATCTTT.